This T cell receptor (beta chain) was identified during a study of cytomegalovirus exposure and HLA in healthy donors. Across the whole study: Early released data comprised about 90 million unique TCRs from HLA-typed donors.

This clone is a singleton in its sample. The PCR contained 60 Vbeta and 13 Jbeta primers. Profiling relied on immunoSEQ multiplex PCR, and the TCRdb table lists in-frame clones only, not all of them. The sample comprises about 140,000 clones, 78% of which are singletons, and about 2.5% rests with the top ten. The CDR3 consists of 12 residues. This receptor was identified in a male donor in good health and CMV-seronegative. The chain couples TRBV12-2 to TRBJ2-7; the table's D call TRBD1 went unverified against the DNA. TRBV12-2 is annotated as a pseudogene. The sequencing sample was made of PBMCs. The CDR3 DNA follows: TGTGCAAGTCGCTTAGCGCCCAGGAAACAGTACTTC. Its protein product is CASRLAPRKQYF.